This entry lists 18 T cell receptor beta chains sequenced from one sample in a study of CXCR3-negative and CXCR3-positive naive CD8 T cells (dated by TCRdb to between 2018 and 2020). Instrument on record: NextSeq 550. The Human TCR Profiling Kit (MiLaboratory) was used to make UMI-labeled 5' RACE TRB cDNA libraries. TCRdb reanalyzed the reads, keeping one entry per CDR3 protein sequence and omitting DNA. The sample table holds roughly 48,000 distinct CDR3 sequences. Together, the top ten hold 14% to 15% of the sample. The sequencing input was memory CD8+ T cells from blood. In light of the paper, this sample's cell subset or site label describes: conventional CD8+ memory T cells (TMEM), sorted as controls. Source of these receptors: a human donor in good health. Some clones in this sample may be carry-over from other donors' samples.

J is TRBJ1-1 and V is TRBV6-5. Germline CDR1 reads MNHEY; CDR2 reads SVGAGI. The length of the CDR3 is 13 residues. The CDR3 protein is CASSYGYNTEAFF.

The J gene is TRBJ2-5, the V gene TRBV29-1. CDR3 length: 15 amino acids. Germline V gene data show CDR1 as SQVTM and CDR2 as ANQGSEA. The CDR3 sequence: CSVEEGTSYQETQYF.

CDR3 residues: CASSLPGQGDHEQFF. The chain recombines TRBV5-6 with TRBJ2-1; TCRdb selects TRBD1, and the lack of DNA leaves this call unchecked. The CDR3 runs to 15 residues. Germline-derived CDR1 and CDR2 are SGHDT and YYEEEE.

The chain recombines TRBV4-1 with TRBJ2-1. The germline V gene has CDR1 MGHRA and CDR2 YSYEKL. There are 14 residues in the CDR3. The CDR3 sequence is CASSQDLIYNEQFF.

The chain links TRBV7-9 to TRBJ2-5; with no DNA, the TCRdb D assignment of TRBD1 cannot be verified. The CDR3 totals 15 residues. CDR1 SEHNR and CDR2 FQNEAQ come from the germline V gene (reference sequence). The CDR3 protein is CASSQTTGEQETQYF.

The CDR3 reads CSVGAGGPYNEQFF. The chain recombines TRBV29-1 with TRBJ2-1; checking the TCRdb D call of TRBD1 is not possible without DNA. Germline V gene sequence: CDR1 SQVTM, CDR2 ANQGSEA. The CDR3 length is 14 residues.

The CDR3 region is CASSPMTGPTYEQYF. The rearrangement uses TRBV7-9 and TRBJ2-7; TCRdb outputs TRBD1, but without DNA this stays unchecked. From germline, CDR1 is SEHNR and CDR2 FQNEAQ (reference sequence). The length of the CDR3 is 15 residues.

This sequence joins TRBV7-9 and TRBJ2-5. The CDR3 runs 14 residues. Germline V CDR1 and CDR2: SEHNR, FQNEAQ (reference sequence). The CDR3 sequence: CASSPSGAQETQYF. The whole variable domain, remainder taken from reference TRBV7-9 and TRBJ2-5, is DTGVSQNPRHKITKRGQNVTFRCDPISEHNRLYWYRQTLGQGPEFLTYFQNEAQLEKSRLLSDRFSAERPKGSFSTLEIQRTEQGDSAMYLCASSPSGAQETQYFGPGTRLLVL.

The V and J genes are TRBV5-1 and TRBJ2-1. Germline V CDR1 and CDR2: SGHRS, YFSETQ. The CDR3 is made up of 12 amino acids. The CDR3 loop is CASRTTRGEQFF.

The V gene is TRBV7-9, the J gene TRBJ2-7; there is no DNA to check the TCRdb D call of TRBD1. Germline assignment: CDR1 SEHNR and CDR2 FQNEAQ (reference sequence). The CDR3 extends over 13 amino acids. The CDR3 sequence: CASSLGVRYEQYF.

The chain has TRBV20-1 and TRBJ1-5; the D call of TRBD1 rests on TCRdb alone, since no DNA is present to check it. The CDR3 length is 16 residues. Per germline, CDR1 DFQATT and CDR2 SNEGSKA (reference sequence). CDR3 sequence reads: CSARDRGTVSNQPQHF.

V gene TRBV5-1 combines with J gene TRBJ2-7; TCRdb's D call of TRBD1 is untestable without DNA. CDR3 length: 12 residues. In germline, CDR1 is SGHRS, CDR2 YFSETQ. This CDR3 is CASSPRAYEQYF.

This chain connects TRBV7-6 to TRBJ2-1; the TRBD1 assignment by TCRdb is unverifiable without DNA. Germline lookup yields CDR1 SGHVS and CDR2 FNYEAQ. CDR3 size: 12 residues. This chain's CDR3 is CASSPRDNEQFF. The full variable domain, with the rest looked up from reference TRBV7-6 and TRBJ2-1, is GAGVSQSPRYKVTKRGQDVALRCDPISGHVSLYWYRQALGQGPEFLTYFNYEAQQDKSGLPNDRFSAERPEGSISTLTIQRTEQRDSAMYRCASSPRDNEQFFGPGTRLTVL.

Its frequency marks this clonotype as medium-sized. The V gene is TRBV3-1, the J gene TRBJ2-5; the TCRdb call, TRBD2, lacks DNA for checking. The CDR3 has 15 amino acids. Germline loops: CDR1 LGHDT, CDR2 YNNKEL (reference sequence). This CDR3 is CASSQGSGDQETQYF.

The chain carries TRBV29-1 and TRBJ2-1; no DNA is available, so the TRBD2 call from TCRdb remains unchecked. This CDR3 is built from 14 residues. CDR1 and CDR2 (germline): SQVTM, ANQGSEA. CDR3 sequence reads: CSALGLAGLVEQFF.

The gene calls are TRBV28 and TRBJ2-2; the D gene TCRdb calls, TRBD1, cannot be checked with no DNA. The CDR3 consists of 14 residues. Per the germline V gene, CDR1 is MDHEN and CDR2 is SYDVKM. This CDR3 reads CASTLGAVTGELFF.

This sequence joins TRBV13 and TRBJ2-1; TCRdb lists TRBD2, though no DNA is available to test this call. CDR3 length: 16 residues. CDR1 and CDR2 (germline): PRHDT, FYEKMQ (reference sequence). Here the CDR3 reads CASSLLAGLSYNEQFF.

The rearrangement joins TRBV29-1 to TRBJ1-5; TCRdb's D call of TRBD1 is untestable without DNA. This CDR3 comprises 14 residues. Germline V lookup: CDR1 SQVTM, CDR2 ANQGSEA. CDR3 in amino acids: CSVTTGESNQPQHF.